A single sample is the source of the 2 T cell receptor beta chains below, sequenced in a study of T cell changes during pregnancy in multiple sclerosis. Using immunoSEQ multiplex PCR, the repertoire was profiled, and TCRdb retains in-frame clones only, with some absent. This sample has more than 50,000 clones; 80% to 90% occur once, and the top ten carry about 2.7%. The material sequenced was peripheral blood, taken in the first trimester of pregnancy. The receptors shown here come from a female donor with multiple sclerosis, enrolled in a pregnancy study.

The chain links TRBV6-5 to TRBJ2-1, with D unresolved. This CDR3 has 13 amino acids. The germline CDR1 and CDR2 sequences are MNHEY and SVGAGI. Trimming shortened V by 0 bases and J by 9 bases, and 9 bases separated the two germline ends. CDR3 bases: TGTGCCAGCAGTTACTCGCACGGTAGTGAGCAGTTCTTC. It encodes CASSYSHGSEQFF.

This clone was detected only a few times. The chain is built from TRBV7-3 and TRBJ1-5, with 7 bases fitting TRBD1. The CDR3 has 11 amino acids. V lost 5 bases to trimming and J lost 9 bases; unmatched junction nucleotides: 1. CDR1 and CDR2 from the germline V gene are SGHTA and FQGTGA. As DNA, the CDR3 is TGTGCCAGCAGCCAGGGGGGGCCCCAGCATTTT. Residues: CASSQGGPQHF.